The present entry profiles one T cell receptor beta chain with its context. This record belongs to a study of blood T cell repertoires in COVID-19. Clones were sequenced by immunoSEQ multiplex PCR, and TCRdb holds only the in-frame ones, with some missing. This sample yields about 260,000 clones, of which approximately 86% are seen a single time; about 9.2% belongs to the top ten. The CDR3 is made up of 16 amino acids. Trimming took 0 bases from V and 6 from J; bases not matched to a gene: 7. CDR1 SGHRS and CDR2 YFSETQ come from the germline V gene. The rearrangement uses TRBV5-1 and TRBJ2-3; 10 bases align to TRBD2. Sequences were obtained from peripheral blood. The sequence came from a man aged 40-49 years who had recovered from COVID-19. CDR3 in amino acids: CASSLDGAGGPDTQYF. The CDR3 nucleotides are TGCGCCAGCAGCTTGGACGGAGCGGGGGGGCCCGATACGCAGTATTTT.